The TCR beta chain described here comes from a study of blood T cell repertoires in COVID-19. Looking at the study overall: Sample material is recorded as cDNA or gDNA derived from T cells, B-cell-depleted T cells, or PBMCs.

Germline CDR1 is SGHTA and CDR2 is FQGNSA. CDR3 size: 12 residues. The trim removed 5 bases at V and 6 bases at J, leaving 3 bases unmatched. Measured with immunoSEQ multiplex PCR; TCRdb has only the in-frame clones, and not every one. This sample has about 430,000 clones; about 88% occur once, and the top ten carry about 1.5%. The chain uses TRBV7-2 and TRBJ1-2, with 7 bases aligning to TRBD1. The sequence was collected from a woman aged 18-30 years who had been exposed to COVID-19. The sequencing sample was made of PBMCs or T cells enriched from blood (not recorded which). DNA of the CDR3: TGTGCCAGCAGCCGAGACAGGGATGGCTACACCTTC. Translation gives CASSRDRDGYTF.